Below are 2 T cell receptor beta chains sequenced from a single sample in a study of molecular identifiers for immune sequencing clone quantification (dated by TCRdb to between 2017 and 2018). Libraries were made using PCR. Sequencing was carried out with an Illumina HiSeq 4000. TCRdb reanalyzed the raw reads on its own, using fastp at Q25 for trimming and MiXCR for clone calling, and kept in-frame beta chains. Every distinct CDR3 protein forms one entry, paired with its most common genes and DNA. The sample table holds 300,000 to 400,000 distinct CDR3 sequences, of which roughly a fifth were seen once. The ten largest clones capture under 0.95% of the sample. The material sequenced was naive CD8+ T cells from blood, with Jurkat cell RNA spiked in. The cell subset or site label, read with the paper, signifies: FACS-sorted CD8+CD4-CCR7+CD45RA+ naive T cells. These receptors were taken from a human donor in good health. Some libraries in this study had Jurkat cell RNA spiked in.

This clonotype appeared many times. J is TRBJ2-6 and V is TRBV6-2 or TRBV6-3; D ambiguous. The germline CDR1 and CDR2 sequences are MNHEY and SVGEGT. The CDR3 length is 15 residues. The V end lost 6 bases, the J end lost 4 bases, and 13 bases lay between the germline ends. CDR3 amino acids: CASSTGPPGANVLTF. CDR3 in DNA: TGTGCCAGCAGCACCGGACCACCCGGGGCCAACGTCCTGACTTTC.

In this sample, this clonotype turned up a few times. This chain connects TRBV3-1 to TRBJ1-5, with 10 bases lining up with TRBD1. V lost 4 bases to trimming and J lost 4 bases; unmatched junction nucleotides: 7. The CDR3 sequence is 16 residues long. Germline values: CDR1 LGHDT, CDR2 YNNKEL (reference sequence). The CDR3 protein is CASSPNPGQGNQPQHF. The CDR3 coding sequence is TGTGCCAGCAGCCCAAACCCGGGACAGGGGAATCAGCCCCAGCATTTT. Supplemented by reference TRBV3-1 and TRBJ1-5, the full variable domain reads DTAVSQTPKYLVTQMGNDKSIKCEQNLGHDTMYWYKQDSKKFLKIMFSYNNKELIINETVPNRFSPKSPDKAHLNLHINSLELGDSAVYFCASSPNPGQGNQPQHFGDGTRLSIL.